A single sample gave rise to the 8 T cell receptor beta chains below, sequenced in a study of cytomegalovirus exposure and HLA in healthy donors. The PCR employed 60 Vbeta primers together with 13 Jbeta primers. Method: immunoSEQ multiplex PCR; TCRdb's copy keeps in-frame clones and lacks some. The repertoire holds about 95,000 clones, with 65% to 90% as singletons. Material: PBMCs. The source is a man aged 25-40 years in good health and CMV-seropositive.

Only a few counts were recorded for this clone. The CDR3 region is CASSLSSRWETQYF. The CDR3 nucleotides read TGTGCCAGCAGTTTAAGCTCCCGCTGGGAGACCCAGTACTTC. The chain couples TRBV28 to TRBJ2-5; the D is unclear. The CDR3 consists of 14 residues. Germline CDR1 is MDHEN and CDR2 is SYDVKM. V was pared by 2 bases and J by 5 bases, with 12 bases between.

The chain employs TRBV27 and TRBJ2-5; D is possibly TRBD1 (6 bases). The V and J ends lost 4 bases and 3 bases respectively, with 9 bases between them. The CDR3 loop spans 13 amino acids. Looked up from germline, CDR1 is MNHEY and CDR2 is SMNVEV (reference sequence). In DNA form, the CDR3 reads TGTGCCAGCAGTTCGTGGACAGAAGAGACCCAGTACTTC. As protein: CASSSWTEETQYF.

V and J are TRBV30 and TRBJ2-1; 10 bases match TRBD2. The CDR3 covers 17 residues. Germline CDR1 and CDR2: GTSNPN and SVGIG (reference sequence). V shed 0 bases, J shed 7 bases, and the junction held 12 bases outside the gene matches. The DNA for the CDR3 is TGTGCCTGGAGTGTAGGGCTAGCGGGAGTCGTACGGAATGAGCAGTTCTTC. As protein: CAWSVGLAGVVRNEQFF.

This chain links TRBV10-3 with TRBJ2-7; 16 nucleotides agree with TRBD2. The germline V gene has CDR1 ENHRY and CDR2 SYGVKD. V trimming: 6 bases; J trimming: 6 bases; junction bases outside the gene matches: 14. The CDR3 totals 18 residues. DNA for the CDR3: TGTGCCATCAGAGAAGGGACTAGCGGGAGGGCCTATATCGGCGAGCAGTACTTC. Its protein product is CAIREGTSGRAYIGEQYF.

The chain uses TRBV6-5 and TRBJ2-1, with D possibly matching TRBD2 (5 bases). This CDR3 contains 15 residues. Trimming took off 5 bases at V and 0 bases at J, with 11 bases between the two ends. Germline values: CDR1 MNHEY, CDR2 SVGAGI. This CDR3 is CASSASGGSYNEQFF. In nucleotides, the CDR3 is TGTGCCAGCAGTGCGAGCGGAGGCTCCTACAATGAGCAGTTCTTC.

This sequence joins TRBV9 and TRBJ2-2, with 9 bases lining up with TRBD2. The V gene's germline CDR1 is SGDLS and CDR2 YYNGEE. V lost 0 bases, J lost 4 bases, and 7 bases stayed unmatched. The CDR3 has 17 residues. Written as DNA, the CDR3 is TGTGCCAGCAGCGTAGAGGCTAGCGGGACCCTCACCGGGGAGCTGTTTTTT. Protein: CASSVEASGTLTGELFF.

The chain combines TRBV14 with TRBJ2-5; TRBD1 matches at 7 bases. The V and J ends lost 3 bases and 7 bases, in that order; junction bases with no gene match: 8. Germline V gene lookup returns CDR1 SGHDN and CDR2 FVKESK. The CDR3 covers 14 residues. The CDR3 DNA is TGTGCCAGCAGCCAGGGGGACAGTCGGGTGACCCAGTACTTC. This translates into CASSQGDSRVTQYF.

Only a few counts were recorded for this clone. The chain recombines TRBV10-2 with TRBJ1-1; D not resolved. The CDR3 contains 12 residues. The V end lost 5 bases, the J end lost 7 bases, and 11 bases lay between the germline ends. In germline, CDR1 is WSHSY, CDR2 SAAADI. CDR3 nucleotides: TGCGCCAGCAGTCCCTCGAGTTTTGAAGCTTTCTTT. It yields the protein CASSPSSFEAFF.